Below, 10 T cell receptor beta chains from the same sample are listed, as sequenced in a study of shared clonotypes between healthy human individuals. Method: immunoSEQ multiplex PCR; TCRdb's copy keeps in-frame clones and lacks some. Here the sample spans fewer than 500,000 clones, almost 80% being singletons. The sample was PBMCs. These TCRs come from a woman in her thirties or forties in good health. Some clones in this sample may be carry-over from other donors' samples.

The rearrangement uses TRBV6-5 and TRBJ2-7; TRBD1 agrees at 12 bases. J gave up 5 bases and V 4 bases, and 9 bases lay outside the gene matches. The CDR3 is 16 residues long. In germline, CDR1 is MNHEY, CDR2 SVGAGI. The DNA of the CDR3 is TGTGCCAGCAGTTCCCGATGGGACAGGGGGCTACACGAGCAGTACTTC. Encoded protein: CASSSRWDRGLHEQYF.

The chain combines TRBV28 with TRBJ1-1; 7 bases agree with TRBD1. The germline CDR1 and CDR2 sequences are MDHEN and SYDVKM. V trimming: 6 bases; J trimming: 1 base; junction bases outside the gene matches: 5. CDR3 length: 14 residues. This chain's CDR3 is CASRIQGPNTEAFF. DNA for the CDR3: TGTGCCAGCAGAATACAGGGGCCGAACACTGAAGCTTTCTTT.

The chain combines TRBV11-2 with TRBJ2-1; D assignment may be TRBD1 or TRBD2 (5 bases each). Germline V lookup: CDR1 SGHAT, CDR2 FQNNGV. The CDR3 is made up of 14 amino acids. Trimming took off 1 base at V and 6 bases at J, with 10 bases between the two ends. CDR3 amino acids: CASSLAGRLNEQFF. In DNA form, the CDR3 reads TGTGCCAGCAGCTTAGCGGGGCGACTCAATGAGCAGTTCTTC.

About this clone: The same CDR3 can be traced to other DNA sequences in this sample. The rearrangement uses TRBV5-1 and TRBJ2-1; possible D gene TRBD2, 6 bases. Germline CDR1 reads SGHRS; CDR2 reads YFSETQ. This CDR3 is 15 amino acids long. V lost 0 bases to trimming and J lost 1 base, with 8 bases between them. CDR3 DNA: TGCGCCAGCAGCTTGGTGGGGGGATCCTACAATGAGCAGTTCTTC. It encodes CASSLVGGSYNEQFF.

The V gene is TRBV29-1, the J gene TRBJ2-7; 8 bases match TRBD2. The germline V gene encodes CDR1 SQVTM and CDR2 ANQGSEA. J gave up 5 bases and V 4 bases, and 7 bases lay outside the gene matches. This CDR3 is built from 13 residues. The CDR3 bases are TGCAGCGTTGGTCGGGAGGGCCTGAACGAGCAGTACTTC. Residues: CSVGREGLNEQYF.

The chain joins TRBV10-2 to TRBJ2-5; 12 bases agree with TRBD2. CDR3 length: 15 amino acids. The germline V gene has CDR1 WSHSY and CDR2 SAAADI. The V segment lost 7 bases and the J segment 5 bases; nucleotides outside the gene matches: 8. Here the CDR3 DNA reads TGCGCCAGCACGCTTCTAGCGGGAGGGAGGGAGACCCAGTACTTC. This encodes CASTLLAGGRETQYF.

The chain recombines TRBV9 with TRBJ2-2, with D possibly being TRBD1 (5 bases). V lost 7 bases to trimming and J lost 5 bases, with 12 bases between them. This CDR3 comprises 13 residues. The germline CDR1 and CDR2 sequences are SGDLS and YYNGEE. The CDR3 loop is CASGRVGTGELFF. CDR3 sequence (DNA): TGTGCCAGCGGCAGGGTAGGGACCGGGGAGCTGTTTTTT. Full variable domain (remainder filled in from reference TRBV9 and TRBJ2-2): DSGVTQTPKHLITATGQRVTLRCSPRSGDLSVYWYQQSLDQGLQFLIQYYNGEERAKGNILERFSAQQFPDLHSELNLSSLELGDSALYFCASGRVGTGELFFGEGSRLTVL.

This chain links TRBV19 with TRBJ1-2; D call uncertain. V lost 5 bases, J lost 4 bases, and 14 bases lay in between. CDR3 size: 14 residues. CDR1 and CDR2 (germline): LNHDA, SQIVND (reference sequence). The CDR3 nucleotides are TGTGCCAGTAGTCCGATTGGGGTAGGCTATGGCTACACCTTC. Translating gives CASSPIGVGYGYTF.

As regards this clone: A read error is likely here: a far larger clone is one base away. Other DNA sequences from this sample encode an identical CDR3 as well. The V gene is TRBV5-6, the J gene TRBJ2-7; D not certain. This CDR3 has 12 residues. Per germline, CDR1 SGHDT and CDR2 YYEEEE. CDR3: CASSTSTYEQYF. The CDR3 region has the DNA TGTGCCAGCAGCACTTCCACCTATGAGCAGTACTTC. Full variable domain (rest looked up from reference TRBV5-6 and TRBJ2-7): DAGVTQSPTHLIKTRGQQVTLRCSPKSGHDTVSWYQQALGQGPQFIFQYYEEEERQRGNFPDRFSGHQFPNYSSELNVNALLLGDSALYLCASSTSTYEQYFGPGTRLTVT.

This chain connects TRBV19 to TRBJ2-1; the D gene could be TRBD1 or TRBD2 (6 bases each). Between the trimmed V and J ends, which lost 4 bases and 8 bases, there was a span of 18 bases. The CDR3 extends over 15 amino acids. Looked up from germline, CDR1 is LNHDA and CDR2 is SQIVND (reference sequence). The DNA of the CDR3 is TGTGCCAGTAGTAGTTTTGTTCCGGGGGCGGATGAGCAGTTCTTC. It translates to CASSSFVPGADEQFF.